This T cell receptor beta chain was obtained from a study of monozygotic twins with inflammatory bowel disease. Details on this clonotype: Its antigen is unknown.

Findings and limits, study-wide: Especially where disease activity was present, IBD patients had fewer clonotypes in common with others than healthy twins did. Immunosuppressive treatments were not uniform, and this may have added variability to patient repertoires.

CDR1 is MNHEY, CDR2 SMNVEV, per germline (reference sequence). The CDR3 consists of 19 residues. TCRdb reworked the 5' RACE reads into one entry per CDR3 protein, no DNA. The sample includes 200,000 to 250,000 distinct CDR3 sequences. Sequencing input: blood. This chain uses TRBV27 with TRBJ2-4; TCRdb picks TRBD2, but there is no DNA to check that call. This TCR was sampled from a human donor with ulcerative colitis or Crohn's disease, or a healthy co-twin of an affected twin (not recorded which). CDR3 amino acids: CASSLSGVGLAGGKNIQYF.